This note documents a single T cell receptor (beta chain) sequence. The data were taken from a study of blood T cell repertoires in COVID-19. As originally analysed: Reference gene primer amplification yielded estimated nucleated cell counts. Using immunoSEQ multiplex PCR, the repertoire was profiled, and TCRdb retains in-frame clones only, with some absent. V and J calls and clone size are copied from that table; D and trimming were computed from the DNA. The sample records 220,000 or so clones, around 84% being singletons. The germline gives CDR1 SEHNR, CDR2 FQNEAQ (reference sequence). Trimming stripped 1 base from V and 4 bases from J, with 8 bases between. This CDR3 is 15 amino acids long.

The material sequenced was peripheral blood. This TCR came from a young man with active or convalescent COVID-19. The chain recombines TRBV7-9 with TRBJ1-6; no reliable D call. For the CDR3, the DNA is TGTGCCAGCAGCTTAGGATACATGTATAATTCACCCCTCCACTTT. Translating it yields CASSLGYMYNSPLHF.